What follows are 25 T cell receptor beta chains derived from one specimen sequenced in a study of blood T cell repertoires in COVID-19. Only in-frame clones appear in the TCRdb table, and some are missing; sequencing was by immunoSEQ multiplex PCR. Of 95,000 to 150,000 clones listed, nearly 90% are singletons. Sequenced input: peripheral blood. The receptors derive from a woman aged 80 or older with acute or convalescent COVID-19.

CDR3 DNA: TGTGCCAGCAGCCAACCCGGGACTAGGCAGAGCAATGAGCAGTTCTTC. It specifies CASSQPGTRQSNEQFF. The chain links TRBV11-2 to TRBJ2-1; 8 nucleotides match TRBD2. This CDR3 comprises 16 residues. Germline loops: CDR1 SGHAT, CDR2 FQNNGV. V trimming: 5 bases; J trimming: 6 bases; junction bases outside the gene matches: 12.

This chain joins TRBV11-3 and TRBJ2-1; 9 bases fit TRBD1. V lost 4 bases and J lost 4; bases outside the gene matches: 5. This CDR3 is built from 15 residues. Germline lookup yields CDR1 SGHNT and CDR2 YENEEA. This CDR3 reads CASSSGTGPYNEQFF. For the CDR3, the DNA is TGTGCCAGCAGCTCTGGGACAGGGCCATACAATGAGCAGTTCTTC.

The chain is built from TRBV7-2 and TRBJ2-2; 8 bases are shared with TRBD2. The length of the CDR3 is 18 residues. Unmatched junction bases numbered 12, after V lost 5 bases and J lost 1 base. Germline CDR1 is SGHTA and CDR2 is FQGNSA. CDR3 in DNA: TGTGCCAGCAGCCCCATGGCGCGGGGGGCCCTGAACACCGGGGAGCTGTTTTTT. Residues: CASSPMARGALNTGELFF.

This clone has more than one count but fewer than ten. The genes are TRBV4-1 and TRBJ2-7, with 7 bases identical to TRBD1. The CDR3 has 15 amino acids. Germline assignment: CDR1 MGHRA and CDR2 YSYEKL. The junction had 7 bases not matched to a gene; V was cut back by 0 bases and J by 5 bases. In DNA form, the CDR3 reads TGCGCCAGCAGCCAAGATGAGGGGGCTCTAAACGAGCAGTACTTC. Its protein product is CASSQDEGALNEQYF.

The J gene is TRBJ1-6, the V gene TRBV4-3, with 8 bases that match TRBD1. This CDR3 spans 13 amino acids. CDR1 LGHNA and CDR2 YSLEER come from the germline V gene. V lost 4 bases to trimming and J lost 8 bases; unmatched junction nucleotides: 1. The CDR3 region has the DNA TGCGCCAGCAGCCCGACAGGGGATTCACCCCTCCACTTT. Amino acids: CASSPTGDSPLHF.

This chain links TRBV5-1 with TRBJ1-1, with a possible D match to TRBD1 (6 bases). The CDR3 sequence is 14 residues long. Per the germline V gene, CDR1 is SGHRS and CDR2 is YFSETQ. The V end lost 4 bases, the J end lost 2 bases, and 12 bases lay between the germline ends. The CDR3 sequence is CASSMQGFNTEAFF. The DNA of the CDR3 is TGCGCCAGCAGCATGCAGGGGTTCAACACTGAAGCTTTCTTT.

CDR3 coding DNA: TGTGCCAGCAGCTTGGTGTACCGCGACGGGTATGGCTACACCTTC. The encoded protein is CASSLVYRDGYGYTF. The rearrangement links TRBV5-8 to TRBJ1-2; D gene uncertain. The CDR3 has 15 residues. The V gene lost 0 bases and the J gene lost 5 bases, with 14 bases spanning the gap. Germline V gene data show CDR1 as SGHTS and CDR2 as YDEGEE.

This clone was counted once. The chain is built from TRBV18 and TRBJ2-7; TRBD2 matches 12 bases. Germline V CDR1 and CDR2: KGHSH, LQKENI. CDR3 length: 16 residues. The junction had 10 bases not matched to a gene; V was cut back by 3 bases and J by 7 bases. CDR3 nucleotide sequence: TGTGCCAGCTCACCGGGACTAGCGGGCCTTTCTCGGGAGCAGTACTTC. Protein product: CASSPGLAGLSREQYF.

This clone was seen only a few times. V gene TRBV5-5 combines with J gene TRBJ2-3; tentatively, D is TRBD2 (5 bases). Germline loops: CDR1 SGHKS, CDR2 YYEKEE (reference sequence). Trimming removed 3 bases from V and 5 bases from J, with 22 bases in between. The CDR3 consists of 17 residues. CDR3 protein: CASSSQSLLAGQDTQYF. The CDR3 DNA reads TGTGCCAGCAGCTCACAGAGTTTATTGGCGGGCCAAGATACGCAGTATTTT.

This sequence joins TRBV4-2 and TRBJ2-5, with a weak D call TRBD2 (7 bases). Germline CDR1 reads LGHNA; CDR2 reads YNFKEQ. This CDR3 is 16 amino acids long. The ends were cut back, 0 bases at V and 5 bases at J, with 16 bases in the middle. This CDR3 reads CASSQEVGGARETQYF. The CDR3 bases are TGTGCCAGCAGCCAAGAGGTTGGGGGGGCTCGGGAGACCCAGTACTTC.

The chain is built from TRBV6-5 and TRBJ2-1; 12 bases match TRBD2. Trimming removed 4 bases from V and 4 bases from J; junction bases left unmatched: 2. This CDR3 spans 15 amino acids. Germline lookup yields CDR1 MNHEY and CDR2 SVGAGI. As DNA, the CDR3 is TGTGCCAGCAGTTCTAGCGGGGGGGGATACAATGAGCAGTTCTTC. This sequence encodes CASSSSGGGYNEQFF.

The chain employs TRBV7-9 and TRBJ1-2, with TRBD1 matching over 9 bases. CDR3 length: 15 amino acids. Germline trimming cut 6 bases from V and 0 bases from J; bases unmatched to any gene: 5. Germline V gene data show CDR1 as SEHNR and CDR2 as FQNEAQ (reference sequence). CDR3 sequence reads: CASSPQGAPNYGYTF. In DNA, the CDR3 is TGTGCCAGCAGTCCACAGGGGGCGCCTAACTATGGCTACACCTTC.

The chain has TRBV7-9 and TRBJ1-1; D ambiguous. V dropped 5 bases and J dropped 1 base, with 11 bases sitting between them. The CDR3 consists of 14 residues. Germline V gene sequence: CDR1 SEHNR, CDR2 FQNEAQ (reference sequence). CDR3 nucleotide sequence: TGTGCCAGCAGCCCACAGTGGGCGAACACTGAAGCTTTCTTT. Residues: CASSPQWANTEAFF.

The chain recombines TRBV24-1 with TRBJ2-1, with TRBD1 matching over 9 bases. The CDR3 has 16 amino acids. Germline CDR1 and CDR2: KGHDR and SFDVKD. Trimming cost V 4 bases and J 7 bases; bases outside gene matches: 10. The CDR3 nucleotides are TGTGCCACCAGTGAGCACACAGGGGGCGCGGGTAATGAGCAGTTCTTC. Protein: CATSEHTGGAGNEQFF.

V usage is TRBV15 and J usage is TRBJ1-2; D not certain. Trimming took off 5 bases at V and 6 bases at J, with 10 bases between the two ends. This CDR3 spans 12 amino acids. The V gene's germline CDR1 is LNHNV and CDR2 YYDKDF (reference sequence). Written as DNA, the CDR3 is TGTGCCACCAGCTGGGGAGGAGATGGCTACACCTTC. Its translation is CATSWGGDGYTF.

The rearrangement joins TRBV19 to TRBJ1-1, with a weak D call TRBD1 (5 bases). This CDR3 is 15 amino acids long. Trimming cost V 1 base and J 0 bases, with 9 bases left between them. Germline CDR1 is LNHDA and CDR2 is SQIVND (reference sequence). CDR3 amino acids: CASSIVAGMNTEAFF. In nucleotides, the CDR3 is TGTGCCAGTAGTATAGTGGCAGGGATGAACACTGAAGCTTTCTTT.

V usage is TRBV4-2 and J usage is TRBJ2-7; 11 bases align to TRBD2. CDR1 is LGHNA and CDR2 is YNFKEQ in the germline V gene. Unmatched junction bases numbered 5, after V lost 4 bases and J lost 6 bases. This CDR3 is built from 14 residues. The CDR3 region has the DNA TGTGCCAGCAGCCGCGGAGGGACTAGCGGCGAGCAGTACTTC. Translating gives CASSRGGTSGEQYF.

This clone came up a few times. The chain employs TRBV6-2 or TRBV6-3 and TRBJ1-2, with 7 nucleotides matching TRBD1. V dropped 6 bases and J dropped 9; count of bases not matched to a gene: 13. The CDR3 is 14 amino acids. The V gene's germline CDR1 is MNHEY and CDR2 SVGEGT. The CDR3 DNA sequence: TGTGCCAGCAGCTTCCGACAGGGATCATATAGCTACACCTTC. Its translation: CASSFRQGSYSYTF.

The chain joins TRBV5-3 to TRBJ2-1, with 7 nucleotides matching TRBD2. TRBV5-3 qualifies as an ORF whose function is uncertain. V lost 5 bases and J lost 8; bases outside the gene matches: 13. This CDR3 region has 15 residues. The CDR3 coding sequence is TGTGCCAGAAGTTGGATGCAGACTAGCAGTGATGAGCAGTTCTTC. This encodes CARSWMQTSSDEQFF.

The chain employs TRBV11-2 and TRBJ1-1; D gene uncertain. This CDR3 has 13 residues. The germline V gene encodes CDR1 SGHAT and CDR2 FQNNGV. Trimming cost V 7 bases and J 1 base, with 10 bases left between them. The CDR3 loop reads CASTNLPNTEAFF. CDR3 in DNA: TGTGCCAGCACCAACCTACCGAACACTGAAGCTTTCTTT.

V and J are TRBV10-3 and TRBJ2-7; D remains unclear. This CDR3 has 11 amino acids. The ends were cut back, 8 bases at V and 2 bases at J, with 7 bases in the middle. CDR1 is ENHRY and CDR2 is SYGVKD in the germline V gene. In nucleotides, the CDR3 is TGTGCCATCGCGGCAACCTACGAGCAGTACTTC. Translated: CAIAATYEQYF.

V gene TRBV20-1 combines with J gene TRBJ1-1; no reliable D call. Trimming shortened V by 3 bases and J by 3 bases, and 14 bases separated the two germline ends. The CDR3 is made up of 14 amino acids. Per germline, CDR1 DFQATT and CDR2 SNEGSKA (reference sequence). In DNA form, the CDR3 reads TGCAGTGCTAGTCCTAGCGTATGGGACACTGAAGCTTTCTTT. Its protein product is CSASPSVWDTEAFF.

As to this clone: Distinct nucleotide sequences in the sample also encode this CDR3. The chain uses TRBV3-1 (or the pseudogene TRBV3-2) and TRBJ2-3, with 10 bases that match TRBD2. From germline, CDR1 is LGHDT and CDR2 YNNKEL (reference sequence). The CDR3 has 15 amino acids. V lost 2 bases, J lost 4 bases, and 3 bases stayed unmatched. The CDR3 sequence: CASSQTGLAADTQYF. The CDR3 bases are TGTGCCAGCAGCCAAACCGGACTAGCGGCAGATACGCAGTATTTT.

V usage is TRBV5-4 and J usage is TRBJ2-3; 14 nucleotides align to TRBD2. V shed 4 bases and J 4 bases; nucleotides not matched to a gene: 5. From germline, CDR1 is SGHNT and CDR2 YYREEE (reference sequence). CDR3 length: 16 amino acids. Written as DNA, the CDR3 is TGTGCCAGCAGCCCGAGACTAGCGGGAGGGCCAGATACGCAGTATTTT. It is translated as CASSPRLAGGPDTQYF.

The J gene is TRBJ2-4, the V gene TRBV7-9; the D gene is possibly TRBD2 (6 bases). The CDR3 has 17 residues. Germline loops: CDR1 SEHNR, CDR2 FQNEAQ (reference sequence). The ends were cut back, 4 bases at V and 0 bases at J, with 16 bases in the middle. CDR3 nucleotide sequence: TGTGCCAGCAGCTACTCAGCTAGGAGGGGAGCCAAAAACATTCAGTACTTC. Translation gives CASSYSARRGAKNIQYF. Together with reference TRBV7-9 and TRBJ2-4, the CDR3 gives the full variable domain: DTGVSQNPRHKITKRGQNVTFRCDPISEHNRLYWYRQTLGQGPEFLTYFQNEAQLEKSRLLSDRFSAERPKGSFSTLEIQRTEQGDSAMYLCASSYSARRGAKNIQYFGAGTRLSVL.